This is a list of T cell receptor beta chains from one sample in a study of blood T cell repertoires in COVID-19. Libraries were prepared by immunoSEQ multiplex PCR; TCRdb keeps only in-frame clonotypes and omits some of them. Of 35,000 to 45,000 clones listed, roughly 76% are singletons. The material sequenced was peripheral blood. Receptor source: a man between 65 and 85 years old with active or convalescent COVID-19. Each CDR3 is given with its conserved first and last residue. The D gene is left open where the match is weak. Clone size appears in some rows only: once, few, many, or a class for an expanded clone.

clone_size: few
j_call: TRBJ2-7
v_call: TRBV10-2
d_call: TRBD1
cdr3_nt: TGCGCCAGCAGTGATCACGTGACAGGGGCCTACGAGCAGTACTTC
cdr3_aa: CASSDHVTGAYEQYF

clone_size: NA
j_call: TRBJ2-1
v_call: TRBV2
d_call: NA
cdr3_nt: TGTGCCAGCAGCGGAGTTACAGGTAACGAGCAGTTCTTC
cdr3_aa: CASSGVTGNEQFF

clone_size: few
j_call: TRBJ1-2
v_call: TRBV5-1
d_call: TRBD1
cdr3_nt: TGCGCCAGCAGCTTGAATATGGGACAGAACTATGGCTACACCTTC
cdr3_aa: CASSLNMGQNYGYTF

clone_size: NA
j_call: TRBJ2-1
v_call: TRBV6-2/TRBV6-3
d_call: TRBD2
cdr3_nt: TGTGCCAGCAGTTCTCCCCAGCGGGGATACAATGAGCAGTTCTTC
cdr3_aa: CASSSPQRGYNEQFF

clone_size: few
j_call: TRBJ2-7
v_call: TRBV27
d_call: TRBD1
cdr3_nt: TGTGCCAGCAGTTCCCTACAGGGGGCCCAATCCTACGAGCAGTACTTC
cdr3_aa: CASSSLQGAQSYEQYF

clone_size: NA
j_call: TRBJ2-1
v_call: TRBV11-3
d_call: NA
cdr3_nt: TGTGCCAGCAGCGGGGGGGCAACATACAATGAGCAGTTCTTC
cdr3_aa: CASSGGATYNEQFF

clone_size: NA
j_call: TRBJ1-3
v_call: TRBV29-1
d_call: NA
cdr3_nt: TGCAGCGTTGAAGTACAAGATTATGGAAACACCATATATTTT
cdr3_aa: CSVEVQDYGNTIYF

clone_size: few
j_call: TRBJ2-1
v_call: TRBV5-6
d_call: TRBD1
cdr3_nt: TGTGCCAGCAGCTGGTGGACAGGGGAGAGCTCCTACAATGAGCAGTTCTTC
cdr3_aa: CASSWWTGESSYNEQFF

clone_size: NA
j_call: TRBJ2-5
v_call: TRBV2
d_call: TRBD2
cdr3_nt: TGTGCTAGCGGGGGACTTCGCCAAGAGACCCAGTACTTC
cdr3_aa: CASGGLRQETQYF

clone_size: NA
j_call: TRBJ2-2
v_call: TRBV28
d_call: NA
cdr3_nt: TGTGCCAGCAGTCCAGGGTCAGAGAACACCGGGGAGCTGTTTTTT
cdr3_aa: CASSPGSENTGELFF

clone_size: few
j_call: TRBJ2-5
v_call: TRBV27
d_call: TRBD2
cdr3_nt: TGTGCCAGCAGTTTGGCCGTTGGGAGCGGGGTAGAGACCCAGTACTTC
cdr3_aa: CASSLAVGSGVETQYF

clone_size: few
j_call: TRBJ1-2
v_call: TRBV2
d_call: TRBD1
cdr3_nt: TGTGCCAGCAGTGAGTGGACAGGGGGCGGCTATGGCTACACCTTC
cdr3_aa: CASSEWTGGGYGYTF

clone_size: NA
j_call: TRBJ1-2
v_call: TRBV6-2/TRBV6-3
d_call: NA
cdr3_nt: TGTGCCAGCAGTAAAGCCTCAGGGGACCTTCTTCCCACCTTC
cdr3_aa: CASSKASGDLLPTF

clone_size: NA
j_call: TRBJ1-6
v_call: TRBV30
d_call: NA
cdr3_nt: TGTGCCTGGATTTCCGGTCCCAATTCACCCCTCCACTTT
cdr3_aa: CAWISGPNSPLHF

clone_size: NA
j_call: TRBJ2-1
v_call: TRBV2
d_call: TRBD1
cdr3_nt: TGTGCCAGCAGTGAAACCGGGGACAGGGTCGGGGAGCAGTTCTTC
cdr3_aa: CASSETGDRVGEQFF

clone_size: NA
j_call: TRBJ2-1
v_call: TRBV13
d_call: TRBD1
cdr3_nt: TGTGCCAGCAGCGCCCGACAGGGTGATGAGCAGTTCTTC
cdr3_aa: CASSARQGDEQFF

clone_size: NA
j_call: TRBJ1-5
v_call: TRBV6-2/TRBV6-3
d_call: TRBD1
cdr3_nt: TGTGCCAGCAGTCCAACAGGGGAGCGGCAGCCCCAGCATTTT
cdr3_aa: CASSPTGERQPQHF

clone_size: NA
j_call: TRBJ2-1
v_call: TRBV2
d_call: TRBD2
cdr3_nt: TGTGCCAGCAGTTCAGCGGGGGGGCGGGTTGAGCAGTTCTTC
cdr3_aa: CASSSAGGRVEQFF

clone_size: NA
j_call: TRBJ1-4
v_call: TRBV28
d_call: NA
cdr3_nt: TGTGCCAGCAGTTTGGTCCCGGGACACCAACCGAACGGGTGGGAAAAACTGTTTTTT
cdr3_aa: CASSLVPGHQPNGWEKLFF

clone_size: medium-sized
j_call: TRBJ2-2
v_call: TRBV4-2
d_call: TRBD2
cdr3_nt: TGTGCCAGCAGCCCGGAAAATGGGCGGGGGACGGGCACCGGGGAGCTGTTTTTT
cdr3_aa: CASSPENGRGTGTGELFF